This TCR beta chain appears in the sequencing data of a study of T cell responses to AZD1222 COVID-19 vaccine. Across the study: Second doses that came at about 4 or about 12 weeks were put together. Whole-study findings and limits: In a largely white British group with more females than males, clonal diversity was possibly underestimated. Baseline serology detected seropositivity in only a handful of AZD1222 recipients. Repertoire collection took place solely once the T cell response had peaked.

Points on this clone: The antigen is not known.

Sequencing was performed with immunoSEQ multiplex PCR; in TCRdb, only in-frame clones are kept and a portion is missing. The profile shows about 190,000 clones, 80% to 90% of them singletons. Sequencing was performed on peripheral blood, taken on day 0 of AZD1222 vaccination. This receptor was identified in an adult in good health.

The CDR3 loop reads CASSQGGYNSPLHF. The DNA of the CDR3 is TGCGCCAGCAGCCAGGGGGGCTATAATTCACCCCTCCACTTT. The chain uses TRBV4-1 and TRBJ1-6, with D possibly being TRBD1 (5 bases). Per germline, CDR1 MGHRA and CDR2 YSYEKL. There are 14 residues in the CDR3. V lost 3 bases to trimming and J lost 3 bases, with 6 bases between them.